The present entry profiles one T cell receptor beta chain with its context. Its antigen remains unknown. PCR employed 60 Vbeta and 13 Jbeta primers. Measured with immunoSEQ multiplex PCR; TCRdb has only the in-frame clones, and not every one. This sample has 80,000 to 100,000 clones, with roughly 81% found just once. The record originates from a study of cytomegalovirus exposure and HLA in healthy donors. Study background: Caucasian-associated ancestry cluster membership applied to around 76% of 398 genotyped donors. The study, taken as a whole, reports: There was a cluster of highly shared sequence variants that was likely a sequencing artifact. According to a later analysis, most TCR beta chains associated with CMV appeared HLA-restricted.

The CDR3 has 13 amino acids. With V trimmed by 5 bases and J by 3 bases, 6 bases remained unmatched. CDR1 SQVTM and CDR2 ANQGSEA come from the germline V gene. The TCR was taken from a man aged 40-49 years in good health and CMV-seronegative. The chain recombines TRBV29-1 with TRBJ1-2; 7 positions agree with TRBD1. What was sequenced was PBMCs. CDR3 DNA: TGCAGCGTTAGAGGGGGCGGCGACTATGGCTACACCTTC. It specifies CSVRGGGDYGYTF.